Here is one T cell receptor beta chain with its context. What it binds is not known. This sample is part of a study of T cell clones after liver transplantation. At the level of the study: TCRbeta sequencing after a pre-transplant mixed lymphocyte reaction identified graft-donor-reactive clones, later tracked in post-transplant blood.

CDR3 length: 14 amino acids. After removal of 6 bases from V and 0 bases from J, the junction contained 2 bases not matched to a gene. Germline V gives CDR1 KGHSH, CDR2 LQKENI. Study-level results: In two subjects, few donor cells limited the measurable donor-reactive repertoire. A significant post-transplant drop in circulating graft-donor-reactive CD4 TCRbeta sequences occurred in most of the 8 subjects.

TCRdb keeps only in-frame clones here, not all; method: immunoSEQ multiplex PCR. The sample contains 60,000 or so clones, about 70% of which appear only once. The receptor was derived from a human donor who received a liver transplant. The source was CD4+ T cells from blood, collected before liver transplant. The chain recombines TRBV18 with TRBJ2-7; TRBD2 agrees at 10 bases. The CDR3 DNA reads TGTGCCAGCTCCACTAGCGGGGCCTCCTACGAGCAGTACTTC. The encoded protein is CASSTSGASYEQYF.